The 29 T cell receptor beta chains reported below all come from one sample, sequenced in a study of blood T cell repertoires in COVID-19. TCRdb's table, derived via immunoSEQ multiplex PCR, lists solely in-frame clones and lacks some. The sample lists 200,000 to 300,000 clones; 84% were seen once. The sequencing sample was made of peripheral blood. All receptors come from a man between 60 and 70 years old with acute or convalescent COVID-19.

The V and J genes are TRBV18 and TRBJ2-3; 13 bases align to TRBD2. With 3 bases clipped from V and 4 bases from J, the junction kept 4 bases outside the gene matches. CDR3 length: 16 residues. CDR1 is KGHSH, CDR2 LQKENI, per germline. This chain's CDR3 is CASSPRTSGSSDTQYF. CDR3 in DNA: TGTGCCAGCTCACCCCGGACTAGCGGGAGCTCAGATACGCAGTATTTT.

The chain has TRBV28 and TRBJ2-2, with D maybe TRBD1 (6 bases). This CDR3 is 17 amino acids long. V dropped 5 bases and J dropped 5 bases, with 21 bases sitting between them. Germline V gene lookup returns CDR1 MDHEN and CDR2 SYDVKM. CDR3 loop: CASSHRVTGRYTGELFF. The CDR3 DNA reads as TGTGCCAGCAGTCACAGGGTAACGGGGCGCTATACCGGGGAGCTGTTTTTT.

This sequence joins TRBV5-4 and TRBJ1-2; 9 bases line up with TRBD1. Germline V gene sequence: CDR1 SGHNT, CDR2 YYREEE (reference sequence). This CDR3 contains 14 residues. The J segment lost 7 bases and the V segment lost 4 bases, leaving 8 bases of the junction unmatched. CDR3 protein: CASSTGQGLVGYTF. CDR3 in DNA: TGTGCCAGCAGCACGGGACAGGGATTAGTTGGCTACACCTTC.

J is TRBJ2-7 and V is TRBV29-1; TRBD1 might be the D (7 bases). V was shortened by 3 bases and J by 3 bases, with 15 bases between the two germline ends. CDR1 is SQVTM and CDR2 is ANQGSEA in the germline V gene. This CDR3 contains 14 residues. The DNA of the CDR3 is TGCAGCGTTGAGGTGACAGGGACTTTCTACGAGCAGTACTTC. As protein: CSVEVTGTFYEQYF.

This chain uses TRBV12-5 with TRBJ1-5, with D unclear. Germline CDR1 reads LGHNT; CDR2 reads FRNRAP. V was cut by 8 bases and J by 5 bases, with 10 bases left in between. The CDR3 has 12 residues. The CDR3 spells CASSETDQPQHF. The CDR3 DNA is TGTGCTAGTAGCGAGACGGATCAGCCCCAGCATTTT.

V is TRBV7-3 and J is TRBJ2-3, with D perhaps matching TRBD2 (5 bases). The V gene's germline CDR1 is SGHTA and CDR2 FQGTGA. The CDR3 covers 13 residues. Trimming shortened V by 5 bases and J by 4 bases, and 10 bases separated the two germline ends. The chain's CDR3 is CASSNTGSDTQYF. The CDR3 DNA is TGTGCCAGCAGCAACACGGGATCAGATACGCAGTATTTT.

V and J are TRBV12-3 or TRBV12-4 and TRBJ1-2, with a possible D match to TRBD1 (6 bases). CDR3 length: 13 amino acids. V lost 5 bases, J lost 8 bases, and 15 bases lay in between. CDR3 region: CASSANREWGYTF. The CDR3 DNA sequence: TGTGCCAGCAGTGCTAACAGGGAATGGGGCTACACCTTC.

The chain couples TRBV5-1 to TRBJ1-1; D call uncertain. Germline V gives CDR1 SGHRS, CDR2 YFSETQ. The CDR3 consists of 14 residues. With 1 base removed from V and 2 bases from J, the gap between germline ends came to 9 bases. The DNA of the CDR3 is TGCGCCAGCAGCTTGCCAGGATCTAACACTGAAGCTTTCTTT. Residues: CASSLPGSNTEAFF.

Here the CDR3 reads CASSLGHDSYEQYF. The CDR3 coding sequence is TGTGCCAGCAGCCTCGGACACGATTCCTACGAGCAGTACTTC. The chain combines TRBV3-1 (or the pseudogene TRBV3-2) with TRBJ2-7; tentative D call: TRBD1 (5 bases). Germline CDR1 is LGHDT and CDR2 is YNNKEL (reference sequence). Trimming removed 4 bases at V and 1 base at J, with 11 bases between. This CDR3 region has 14 residues.

The V and J genes are TRBV7-2 and TRBJ2-1; TRBD2 might be the D (8 bases). This CDR3 has 15 amino acids. CDR1 and CDR2 (germline): SGHTA, FQGNSA. With 3 bases removed from V and 6 bases from J, the gap between germline ends came to 15 bases. The chain's CDR3 is CASSFTGGGVNEQFF. The CDR3 DNA is TGTGCCAGCAGCTTTACGGGAGGGGGCGTCAATGAGCAGTTCTTC.

The J gene is TRBJ2-7, the V gene TRBV7-2; TRBD2 matches 8 bases. The CDR3 totals 17 residues. Per the germline V gene, CDR1 is SGHTA and CDR2 is FQGNSA. The V and J ends lost 3 bases and 2 bases, in that order; junction bases with no gene match: 12. The CDR3 DNA reads TGTGCCAGCAGCTTCCTAGCGGGTCAACTAGGGCCCTACGAGCAGTACTTC. Translating it yields CASSFLAGQLGPYEQYF.

This clone was seen a single time. The chain recombines TRBV29-1 with TRBJ2-2, with a tentative D call TRBD1 (6 bases). This CDR3 contains 15 residues. Deletions cut 2 bases from V and 5 bases from J, with 15 bases between. Germline V lookup: CDR1 SQVTM, CDR2 ANQGSEA. CDR3 region: CSVERGTRGTGELFF. CDR3 in DNA: TGCAGCGTTGAACGCGGTACAAGGGGGACCGGGGAGCTGTTTTTT.

The chain uses TRBV6-1 and TRBJ1-5, with no clear D. CDR1 MNHNS and CDR2 SASEGT come from the germline V gene. The CDR3 runs 14 residues. Deletions cut 8 bases from V and 4 bases from J, with 15 bases between. CDR3 region: CASSTEGTNQPQHF. CDR3 bases: TGTGCCAGCTCTACGGAGGGAACTAATCAGCCCCAGCATTTT.

This clone was recorded at least ten times. In DNA form, the CDR3 reads TGTGCCAGCAGCTCCCACCCAGGGGGACAGGAGTACTTC. Translating it yields CASSSHPGGQEYF. This rearrangement joins TRBV7-8 to TRBJ2-7; 8 positions match TRBD1. The CDR3 has 13 residues. With V trimmed by 4 bases and J by 11 bases, 10 bases remained unmatched. Germline V gene data show CDR1 as SGHVS and CDR2 as FQNEAQ.

The gene calls are TRBV5-1 and TRBJ1-2, with TRBD1 matching 10 bases. The CDR3 length is 15 residues. The V and J ends lost 4 bases and 7 bases, in that order; junction bases with no gene match: 10. Germline values: CDR1 SGHRS, CDR2 YFSETQ. In nucleotides, the CDR3 is TGCGCCAGCAGCGTACGACGACAGGGGGCTGGTGGCTACACCTTC. Amino acid sequence: CASSVRRQGAGGYTF. The full variable domain, with the rest looked up from reference TRBV5-1 and TRBJ1-2, is KAGVTQTPRYLIKTRGQQVTLSCSPISGHRSVSWYQQTPGQGLQFLFEYFSETQRNKGNFPGRFSGRQFSNSRSEMNVSTLELGDSALYLCASSVRRQGAGGYTFGSGTRLTVV.

A single count supports this clone. The chain couples TRBV19 to TRBJ1-2; weak D call: TRBD1 (5 bases). CDR1 and CDR2 from the germline V gene are LNHDA and SQIVND (reference sequence). The V end was cut by 3 bases, the J end by 3 bases, with 20 bases between. The CDR3 is 17 amino acids. The CDR3: CASSMGGRVQGDYGYTF. As DNA, the CDR3 is TGTGCCAGTAGTATGGGTGGCAGGGTGCAAGGGGACTATGGCTACACCTTC.

The V and J genes are TRBV29-1 and TRBJ2-3; weak D call: TRBD2 (6 bases). Germline V CDR1 and CDR2: SQVTM, ANQGSEA. V was pared by 6 bases and J by 2 bases, with 18 bases between. This CDR3 has 15 residues. CDR3 bases: TGCAGCGTCGGGAGTTACCAGGGTTCCACAGATACGCAGTATTTT. The encoded protein is CSVGSYQGSTDTQYF.

The V and J genes are TRBV29-1 and TRBJ2-4; maybe TRBD2 (7 bases). The CDR3 runs 12 residues. V shed 7 bases and J shed 5 bases, with 12 bases lying between them. The germline CDR1 and CDR2 sequences are SQVTM and ANQGSEA. CDR3 amino acids: CSAAGAENIQYF. For the CDR3, the DNA is TGCAGCGCTGCGGGGGCTGAAAACATTCAGTACTTC.

The gene calls are TRBV27 and TRBJ2-1; 12 bases fit TRBD2. CDR1 and CDR2 (germline): MNHEY, SMNVEV (reference sequence). The CDR3 is 14 residues long. With 7 bases clipped from V and 8 bases from J, the junction kept 6 bases outside the gene matches. CDR3 sequence (DNA): TGTGCCAGCAAGACTAGCGGGAGCTGGGATGAGCAGTTCTTC. This codes for CASKTSGSWDEQFF.

The J gene is TRBJ2-2, the V gene TRBV9, with a weak D call TRBD1 (5 bases). The V end lost 3 bases, the J end lost 0 bases, and 12 bases lay between the germline ends. Germline V gene data show CDR1 as SGDLS and CDR2 as YYNGEE. This CDR3 is 16 amino acids long. The CDR3 DNA sequence: TGTGCCAGCAGCGCTAGGGGCAGCCCGAACACCGGGGAGCTGTTTTTT. Translation: CASSARGSPNTGELFF.

The genes are TRBV11-1 and TRBJ2-7; 9 positions agree with TRBD2. In germline, CDR1 is SGHAT, CDR2 FQDESV (reference sequence). The CDR3 is made up of 15 amino acids. V gave up 1 base and J gave up 5 bases; unmatched junction bases: 6. This CDR3 is CASSLVVAGENEQYF. As DNA, the CDR3 is TGTGCCAGCAGCTTAGTGGTAGCGGGAGAGAACGAGCAGTACTTC.

In DNA, the CDR3 is TGTGCCAGCAGTGAAACGCGCCGGCGGGTCCCCGGGGAGCTGTTTTTT. Its protein product is CASSETRRRVPGELFF. This rearrangement joins TRBV6-1 to TRBJ2-2, with D possibly matching TRBD2 (5 bases). V was pared by 2 bases and J by 6 bases, with 16 bases between. The CDR3 totals 16 residues. The germline V gene encodes CDR1 MNHNS and CDR2 SASEGT.

Here the CDR3 reads CASSRTSVNTGELFF. CDR3 sequence (DNA): TGTGCCAGCAGCAGGACTAGCGTAAACACCGGGGAGCTGTTTTTT. V usage is TRBV6-4 and J usage is TRBJ2-2, with 9 positions matching TRBD2. Trimming at V came to 6 bases and at J to 2 bases, leaving 4 bases not matched to a gene. The CDR3 sequence is 15 residues long. The germline V gene encodes CDR1 MRHNA and CDR2 SNTAGT.

The chain combines TRBV3-1 (or the pseudogene TRBV3-2) with TRBJ2-7; a weak D match, TRBD2 (5 bases). CDR3 length equals 15 residues. Per the germline V gene, CDR1 is LGHDT and CDR2 is YNNKEL (reference sequence). V lost 6 bases and J 2 bases, leaving 17 bases between the germline ends. CDR3 sequence reads: CASRRPDFSPYEQYF. In DNA, the CDR3 is TGTGCCAGCAGGCGGCCGGACTTCTCACCCTACGAGCAGTACTTC.

The V and J genes are TRBV7-9 and TRBJ2-7, with D perhaps TRBD2 (7 bases). The CDR3 has 14 amino acids. The V end was cut by 6 bases, the J end by 0 bases, with 12 bases between. Germline-derived CDR1 and CDR2 are SEHNR and FQNEAQ (reference sequence). This CDR3 is CASRGGGNSYEQYF. The CDR3 DNA sequence: TGTGCCAGCAGGGGAGGGGGAAACTCCTACGAGCAGTACTTC.

This clone was counted between two and nine times. This chain links TRBV5-1 with TRBJ1-3; possibly TRBD1 for D (5 bases). V lost 4 bases and J lost 4, with 18 bases in between. This CDR3 spans 16 amino acids. CDR1 is SGHRS and CDR2 is YFSETQ in the germline V gene. The CDR3 spells CASSPYDSSRGNTIYF. CDR3 coding DNA: TGCGCCAGCAGCCCCTATGACAGCTCGAGGGGAAACACCATATATTTT.

The chain employs TRBV19 and TRBJ1-6; 8 positions agree with TRBD1. The CDR3 spans 14 residues. V shed 3 bases, J shed 10 bases, and the junction held 5 bases outside the gene matches. Germline lookup yields CDR1 LNHDA and CDR2 SQIVND (reference sequence). DNA for the CDR3: TGTGCCAGTAGTATTGACGGGACAGGATCACCCCTCCACTTT. It encodes CASSIDGTGSPLHF.

This chain uses TRBV9 with TRBJ2-2; 10 bases line up with TRBD1. The germline V gene has CDR1 SGDLS and CDR2 YYNGEE. The CDR3 is 18 residues long. Losses at the gene ends were 3 bases for V and 2 bases for J; bases not matched to a gene: 10. The CDR3 DNA reads TGTGCCAGCAGCGCGAGACCGGGACAGGGGCTTAACACCGGGGAGCTGTTTTTT. The encoded protein is CASSARPGQGLNTGELFF.

This chain joins TRBV19 and TRBJ1-5; 9 positions match TRBD1. Germline values: CDR1 LNHDA, CDR2 SQIVND (reference sequence). CDR3 length: 16 amino acids. After removal of 6 bases from V and 6 bases from J, the junction contained 12 bases not matched to a gene. The DNA for the CDR3 is TGTGCCAGTAGCTCGTACCGACAGGGGGGTTCTCAGCCCCAGCATTTT. Amino acids: CASSSYRQGGSQPQHF. Combining the CDR3 with reference TRBV19 and TRBJ1-5 gives the whole variable domain DGGITQSPKYLFRKEGQNVTLSCEQNLNHDAMYWYRQDPGQGLRLIYYSQIVNDFQKGDIAEGYSVSREKKESFPLTVTSAQKNPTAFYLCASSSYRQGGSQPQHFGDGTRLSIL.